This TCR beta chain was found in a study of CDR3 diversity in severe acne. Per germline, CDR1 SGHTA and CDR2 FQGTGA. This CDR3 is built from 16 residues. V was cut by 1 base and J by 0 bases, with 13 bases left in between. TCRdb reprocessed the PCR reads with MiXCR, giving one entry per CDR3 protein. This sample carries some 84,000 distinct CDR3 sequences, roughly 51% of them seen once, and the ten largest clones take around an eighth. The rearrangement joins TRBV7-3 to TRBJ2-7; D perhaps matches TRBD1 (6 bases). The TCR was taken from a male donor in good health, without acne. The sequenced material came from blood. CDR3 protein: CASSLSQQGPSYEQYF. CDR3 bases: TGTGCCAGCAGCTTAAGTCAACAGGGACCCTCCTACGAGCAGTACTTC.